This T cell receptor beta chain was retrieved from a study of persistence of HIV-infected CD4 T cells. Study conclusions and caveats: The rare CMV-responding cells with HIV-1 proviruses were not separately TCR-sequenced.

The stimulus was an HIV-1 Gag 15-mer peptide pool, about 1 ug/peptide/mL. Memory cells lacking CD40L and CD69 with high CD45RO were sorted. Plasma HIV-1 RNA stayed below 50 copies/mL for at least 4 years. Inclusion required CMV-positive serology and CD4+ counts above 400 cells/uL. For approximately 20 hours, CD8-depleted PBMCs received anti-CD28/CD49d costimulation, a CD40-blocking antibody and enfuvirtide. In its sample, this clone was seen once. Its target is not known. The CDR3 has 14 amino acids. Germline assignment: CDR1 KGHSH and CDR2 LQKENI. Trimming took 3 bases from V and 10 from J; bases not matched to a gene: 8. Sequencing used immunoSEQ version 4 in survey mode. TCRdb keeps only in-frame clones here, not all; method: immunoSEQ multiplex PCR. The table includes about 64,000 clones, just under 75% detected once.

Material: CD4+ T cells sorted from PBMCs after 18-hour stimulation, obtained from a patient who received antiretroviral therapy. This chain uses TRBV18 with TRBJ1-1; 10 nucleotides align to TRBD1. The clonotype originates from an adult man with HIV who was CMV-seropositive. CDR3 sequence reads: CASSPDRTGGVAFF. The CDR3 DNA reads TGTGCCAGCTCACCCGACAGGACAGGGGGGGTAGCTTTCTTT.